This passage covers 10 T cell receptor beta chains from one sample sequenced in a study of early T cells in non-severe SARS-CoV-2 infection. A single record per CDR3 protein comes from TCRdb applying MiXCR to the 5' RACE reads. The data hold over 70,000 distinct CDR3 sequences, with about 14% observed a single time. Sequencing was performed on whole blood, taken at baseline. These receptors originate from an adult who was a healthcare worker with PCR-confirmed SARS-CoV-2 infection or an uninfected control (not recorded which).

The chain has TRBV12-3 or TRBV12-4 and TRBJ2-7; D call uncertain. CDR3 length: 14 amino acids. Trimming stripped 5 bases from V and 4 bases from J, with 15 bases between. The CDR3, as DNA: TGTGCCAGCAGTCCCGCGCAACCCCCGTACGAGCAGTACTTC. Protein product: CASSPAQPPYEQYF.

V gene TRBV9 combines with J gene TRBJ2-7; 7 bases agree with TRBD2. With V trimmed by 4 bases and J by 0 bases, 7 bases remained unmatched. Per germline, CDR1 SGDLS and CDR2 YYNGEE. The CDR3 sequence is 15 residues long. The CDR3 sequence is CASSRGEGYSYEQYF. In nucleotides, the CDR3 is TGTGCCAGCAGCCGGGGGGAGGGCTACTCCTACGAGCAGTACTTC.

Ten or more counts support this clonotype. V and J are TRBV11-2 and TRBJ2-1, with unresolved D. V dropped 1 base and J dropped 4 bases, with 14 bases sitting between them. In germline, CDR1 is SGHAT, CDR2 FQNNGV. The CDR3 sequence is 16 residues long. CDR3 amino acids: CASSLAYGSNYNEQFF. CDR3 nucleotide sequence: TGTGCCAGCAGCTTAGCGTACGGGTCTAATTACAATGAGCAGTTCTTC.

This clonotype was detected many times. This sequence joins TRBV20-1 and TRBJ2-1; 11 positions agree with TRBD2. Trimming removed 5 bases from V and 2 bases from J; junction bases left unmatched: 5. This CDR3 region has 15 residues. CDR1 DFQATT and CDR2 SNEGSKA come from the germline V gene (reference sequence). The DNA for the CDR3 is TGCAGTGCTGTCGGGACTAGCGGTACCTACAATGAGCAGTTCTTC. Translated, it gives CSAVGTSGTYNEQFF.

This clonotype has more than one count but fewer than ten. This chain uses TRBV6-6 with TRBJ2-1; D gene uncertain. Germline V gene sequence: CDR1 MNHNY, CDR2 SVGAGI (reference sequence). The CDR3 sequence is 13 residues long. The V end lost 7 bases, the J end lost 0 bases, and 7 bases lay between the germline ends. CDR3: CASKGNSYNEQFF. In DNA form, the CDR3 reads TGTGCCAGCAAGGGAAACTCCTACAATGAGCAGTTCTTC.

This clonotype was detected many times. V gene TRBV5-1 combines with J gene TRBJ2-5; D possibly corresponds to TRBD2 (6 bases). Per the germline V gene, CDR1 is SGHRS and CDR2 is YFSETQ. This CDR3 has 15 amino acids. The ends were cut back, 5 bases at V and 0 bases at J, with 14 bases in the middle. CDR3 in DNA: TGCGCCAGCAGTTTGTCGGGAGTGAACCAAGAGACCCAGTACTTC. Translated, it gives CASSLSGVNQETQYF.

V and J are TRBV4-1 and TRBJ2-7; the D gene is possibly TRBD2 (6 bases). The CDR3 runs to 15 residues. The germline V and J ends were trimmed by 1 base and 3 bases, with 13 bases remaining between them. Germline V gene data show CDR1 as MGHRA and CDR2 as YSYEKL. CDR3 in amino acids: CASSQARDSFYEQYF. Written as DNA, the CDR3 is TGCGCCAGCAGCCAAGCCCGGGACTCGTTCTACGAGCAGTACTTC.

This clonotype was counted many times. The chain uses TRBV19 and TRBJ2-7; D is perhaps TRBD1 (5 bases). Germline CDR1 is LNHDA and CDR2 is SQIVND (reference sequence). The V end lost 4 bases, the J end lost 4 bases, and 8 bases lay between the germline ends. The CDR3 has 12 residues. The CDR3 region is CASSKGPYEQYF. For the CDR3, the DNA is TGTGCCAGTAGTAAGGGGCCATACGAGCAGTACTTC.

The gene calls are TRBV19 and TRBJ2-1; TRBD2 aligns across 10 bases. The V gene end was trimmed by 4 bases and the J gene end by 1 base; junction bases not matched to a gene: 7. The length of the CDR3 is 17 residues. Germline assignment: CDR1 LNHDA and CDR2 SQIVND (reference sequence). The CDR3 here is CASSTPGTSASYNEQFF. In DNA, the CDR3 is TGTGCCAGTAGTACCCCCGGGACTAGCGCGTCCTACAATGAGCAGTTCTTC. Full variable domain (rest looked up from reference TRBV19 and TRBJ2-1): DGGITQSPKYLFRKEGQNVTLSCEQNLNHDAMYWYRQDPGQGLRLIYYSQIVNDFQKGDIAEGYSVSREKKESFPLTVTSAQKNPTAFYLCASSTPGTSASYNEQFFGPGTRLTVL.

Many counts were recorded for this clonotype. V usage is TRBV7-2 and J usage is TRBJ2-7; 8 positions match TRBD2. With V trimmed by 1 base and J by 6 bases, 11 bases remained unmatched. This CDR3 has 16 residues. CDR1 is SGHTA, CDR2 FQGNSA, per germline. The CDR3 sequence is CASSLVSDGRAGEQYF. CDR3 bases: TGTGCCAGCAGCTTAGTTTCCGACGGGAGGGCCGGCGAGCAGTACTTC.